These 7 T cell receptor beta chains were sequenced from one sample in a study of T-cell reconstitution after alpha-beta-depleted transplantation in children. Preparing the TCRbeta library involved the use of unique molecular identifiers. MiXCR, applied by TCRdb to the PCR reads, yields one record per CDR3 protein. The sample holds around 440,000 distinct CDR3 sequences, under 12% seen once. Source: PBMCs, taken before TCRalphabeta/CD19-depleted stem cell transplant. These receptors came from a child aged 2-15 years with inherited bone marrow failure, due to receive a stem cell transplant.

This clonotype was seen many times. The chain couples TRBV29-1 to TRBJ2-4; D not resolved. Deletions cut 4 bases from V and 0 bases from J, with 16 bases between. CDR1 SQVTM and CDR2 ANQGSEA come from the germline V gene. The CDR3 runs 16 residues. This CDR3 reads CSVAGADGLAKNIQYF. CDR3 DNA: TGCAGCGTTGCCGGTGCAGATGGATTAGCCAAAAACATTCAGTACTTC.

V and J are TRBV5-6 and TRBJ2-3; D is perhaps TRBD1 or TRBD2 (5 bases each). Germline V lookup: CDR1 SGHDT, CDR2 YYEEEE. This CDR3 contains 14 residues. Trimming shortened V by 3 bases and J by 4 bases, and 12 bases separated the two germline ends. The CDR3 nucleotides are TGTGCCAGCAGCTCTCCAGGGAGTCCAGATACGCAGTATTTT. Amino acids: CASSSPGSPDTQYF.

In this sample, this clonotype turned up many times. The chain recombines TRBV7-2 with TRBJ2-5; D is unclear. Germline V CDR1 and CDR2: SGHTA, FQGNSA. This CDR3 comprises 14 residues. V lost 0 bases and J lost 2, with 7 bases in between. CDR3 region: CASSLARLQETQYF. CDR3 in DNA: TGTGCCAGCAGCTTAGCGCGGCTTCAAGAGACCCAGTACTTC.

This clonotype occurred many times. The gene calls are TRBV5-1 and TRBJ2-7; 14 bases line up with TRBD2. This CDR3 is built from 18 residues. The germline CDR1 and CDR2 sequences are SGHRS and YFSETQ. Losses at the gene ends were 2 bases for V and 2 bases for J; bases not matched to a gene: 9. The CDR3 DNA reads TGCGCCAGCAGCTTAGGGACTAGCGGGAGTTTGGCCCCCTACGAGCAGTACTTC. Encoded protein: CASSLGTSGSLAPYEQYF.

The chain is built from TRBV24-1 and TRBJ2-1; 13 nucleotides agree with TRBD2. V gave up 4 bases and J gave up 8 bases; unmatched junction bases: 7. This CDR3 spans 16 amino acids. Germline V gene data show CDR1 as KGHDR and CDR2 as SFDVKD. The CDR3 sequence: CATSDRTSGRGDEQFF. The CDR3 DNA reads TGTGCCACCAGTGACCGGACTAGCGGGAGAGGCGATGAGCAGTTCTTC.

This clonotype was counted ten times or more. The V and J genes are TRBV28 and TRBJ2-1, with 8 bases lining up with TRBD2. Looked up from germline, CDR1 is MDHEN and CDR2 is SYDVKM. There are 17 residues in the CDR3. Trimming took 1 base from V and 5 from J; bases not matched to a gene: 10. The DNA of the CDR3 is TGTGCCAGCAGTTTATTAATTAGCGGGATTCGGAACAATGAGCAGTTCTTC. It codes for CASSLLISGIRNNEQFF.

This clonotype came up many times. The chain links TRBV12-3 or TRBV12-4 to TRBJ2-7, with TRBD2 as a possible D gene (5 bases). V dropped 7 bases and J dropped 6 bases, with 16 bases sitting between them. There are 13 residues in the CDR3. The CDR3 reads CASTPSGVSEQYF. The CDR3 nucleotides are TGTGCCAGCACCCCCTCCGGGGTTAGCGAGCAGTACTTC.